These 29 T cell receptor beta chains share one sample of origin, sequenced in a study of blood T cell repertoires in COVID-19. Repertoires were generated with immunoSEQ multiplex PCR, while TCRdb's copy carries only in-frame clones and drops some. Among roughly 200,000 clones listed, roughly 80% were seen once. Material for sequencing was peripheral blood. These receptors came from a human donor in a cohort sampled during active COVID-19.

This clone was seen only once. The chain is built from TRBV5-6 and TRBJ1-1; 8 bases line up with TRBD1. CDR3 size: 15 residues. Germline loops: CDR1 SGHDT, CDR2 YYEEEE. The V segment lost 4 bases and the J segment 3 bases; nucleotides outside the gene matches: 8. CDR3 nucleotides: TGTGCCAGCAGCGGGGCAACAGGGGGAGACACTGAAGCTTTCTTT. It codes for CASSGATGGDTEAFF.

This clone is a singleton in its sample. V is TRBV7-2 and J is TRBJ2-6, with D possibly being TRBD1 (5 bases). This CDR3 has 17 amino acids. The V end was cut by 1 base, the J end by 0 bases, with 10 bases between. Germline CDR1 reads SGHTA; CDR2 reads FQGNSA. The CDR3 sequence: CASSLEWGVSGANVLTF. CDR3 DNA sequence: TGTGCCAGCAGCTTAGAGTGGGGCGTCTCTGGGGCCAACGTCCTGACTTTC.

The chain employs TRBV14 and TRBJ2-2; tentative D call: TRBD2 (5 bases). The CDR3 has 14 amino acids. Germline V gene lookup returns CDR1 SGHDN and CDR2 FVKESK. The V end lost 4 bases, the J end lost 6 bases, and 12 bases lay between the germline ends. Here the CDR3 reads CASSPTDLSGELFF. CDR3 nucleotides: TGTGCCAGCAGCCCTACGGACTTATCCGGGGAGCTGTTTTTT. The full variable domain, in which reference TRBV14 and TRBJ2-2 provide the parts outside the CDR3, is EAGVTQFPSHSVIEKGQTVTLRCDPISGHDNLYWYRRVMGKEIKFLLHFVKESKQDESGMPNNRFLAERTGGTYSTLKVQPAELEDSGVYFCASSPTDLSGELFFGEGSRLTVL.

This chain joins TRBV3-1 (or the pseudogene TRBV3-2) and TRBJ2-2, with TRBD2 matching over 13 bases. The V gene end was trimmed by 4 bases and the J gene end by 6 bases; junction bases not matched to a gene: 2. Germline CDR1 LGHDT, CDR2 YNNKEL (reference sequence). The CDR3 extends over 15 amino acids. This CDR3 reads CASSRTSGSSGELFF. In DNA form, the CDR3 reads TGTGCCAGCAGCCGGACTAGCGGGAGTTCCGGGGAGCTGTTTTTT.

This clone was seen just once. This chain uses TRBV9 with TRBJ2-1, with D hard to call. V was pared by 3 bases and J by 4 bases, with 5 bases between. Per germline, CDR1 SGDLS and CDR2 YYNGEE. The length of the CDR3 is 12 residues. This chain's CDR3 is CASSAQYNEQFF. The CDR3 DNA reads as TGTGCCAGCAGCGCCCAATACAATGAGCAGTTCTTC.

This clone came up once. The chain couples TRBV9 to TRBJ2-5; D uncertain. Trimming stripped 0 bases from V and 2 bases from J, with 17 bases between. Germline V lookup: CDR1 SGDLS, CDR2 YYNGEE. The CDR3 is made up of 17 amino acids. The DNA for the CDR3 is TGTGCCAGCAGCGTAGGCGGCTTGAGTAGCCCACAAGAGACCCAGTACTTC. This encodes CASSVGGLSSPQETQYF.

V is TRBV19 and J is TRBJ1-6; a weak D match, TRBD1 (6 bases). V lost 5 bases and J lost 5, with 22 bases in between. The V gene's germline CDR1 is LNHDA and CDR2 SQIVND (reference sequence). The CDR3 sequence is 18 residues long. This chain's CDR3 is CASSLQSDRKVNNSPLHF. The CDR3 DNA reads as TGTGCCAGTAGTCTACAATCTGACAGGAAGGTTAATAATTCACCCCTCCACTTT.

The chain recombines TRBV2 with TRBJ2-7; the match to TRBD2 covers 11 bases. Germline lookup yields CDR1 SNHLY and CDR2 FYNNEI. The CDR3 consists of 15 residues. After removal of 8 bases from V and 3 bases from J, the junction contained 9 bases not matched to a gene. The CDR3 DNA sequence: TGTGCCAGCCCCGACCTAGCGGGAGGTAGCTACGAGCAGTACTTC. This gives the protein CASPDLAGGSYEQYF.

V is TRBV18 and J is TRBJ2-3; TRBD2 agrees at 7 bases. Germline V gene sequence: CDR1 KGHSH, CDR2 LQKENI. The V and J ends lost 0 bases and 4 bases, in that order; junction bases with no gene match: 7. This CDR3 spans 16 amino acids. CDR3 in amino acids: CASSPPGRAEADTQYF. As DNA, the CDR3 is TGTGCCAGCTCACCACCAGGGAGGGCCGAAGCAGATACGCAGTATTTT.

This chain links TRBV4-2 with TRBJ2-5; possible D gene TRBD2, 5 bases. Trimming cost V 0 bases and J 5 bases, with 13 bases left between them. The germline V gene has CDR1 LGHNA and CDR2 YNFKEQ. The CDR3 is made up of 15 amino acids. CDR3 nucleotide sequence: TGTGCCAGCAGCCAAGAACCGGACCGGAGGGAGACCCAGTACTTC. Its protein is CASSQEPDRRETQYF.

This clone showed up just once. The chain carries TRBV6-4 and TRBJ1-2; D may be TRBD1 (5 bases). V dropped 7 bases and J dropped 5 bases, with 17 bases sitting between them. Germline V gene lookup returns CDR1 MRHNA and CDR2 SNTAGT. The CDR3 totals 14 residues. The CDR3 nucleotides read TGTGCCAGCACAGGCACCACAAAGGGGTATGGCTACACCTTC. It encodes CASTGTTKGYGYTF.

The chain has TRBV7-9 and TRBJ1-5; a weak D match, TRBD1 (6 bases). The CDR3 is made up of 12 amino acids. Between the trimmed V and J ends, which lost 0 bases and 9 bases, there was a span of 6 bases. Germline loops: CDR1 SEHNR, CDR2 FQNEAQ (reference sequence). CDR3 residues: CASSLAGGPQHF. CDR3 sequence (DNA): TGTGCCAGCAGCTTAGCAGGGGGGCCCCAGCATTTT.

The V and J genes are TRBV28 and TRBJ1-2; the D gene is possibly TRBD1 (6 bases). This CDR3 contains 14 residues. Looked up from germline, CDR1 is MDHEN and CDR2 is SYDVKM. The V end lost 6 bases, the J end lost 6 bases, and 17 bases lay between the germline ends. The CDR3: CASRRTASGDGYTF. The CDR3 nucleotides are TGTGCCAGCAGACGGACAGCCTCCGGGGATGGCTACACCTTC.

This clone was detected once. The chain employs TRBV7-9 and TRBJ1-1, with D possibly matching TRBD1 (5 bases). Trimming removed 2 bases from V and 1 base from J, with 11 bases in between. This CDR3 spans 15 amino acids. Germline assignment: CDR1 SEHNR and CDR2 FQNEAQ (reference sequence). The CDR3 DNA follows: TGTGCCAGCAGCTTAAGGAGGGGCCCGAACACTGAAGCTTTCTTT. Translated, it gives CASSLRRGPNTEAFF.

The chain has TRBV11-3 and TRBJ1-5; 9 positions match TRBD1. Germline-derived CDR1 and CDR2 are SGHNT and YENEEA. Losses at the gene ends were 2 bases for V and 0 bases for J; bases not matched to a gene: 11. There are 19 residues in the CDR3. Here the CDR3 reads CASSLRHRDRAYSNQPQHF. Here the CDR3 DNA reads TGTGCCAGCAGCTTACGTCACCGGGACAGGGCTTATAGCAATCAGCCCCAGCATTTT.

The rearrangement links TRBV10-2 to TRBJ2-3; no clear D gene. The CDR3 has 11 amino acids. CDR1 WSHSY and CDR2 SAAADI come from the germline V gene. V was cut by 6 bases and J by 6 bases, with 7 bases left in between. The CDR3 sequence: CASRGLDTQYF. CDR3 coding DNA: TGCGCCAGCAGGGGCTTGGATACGCAGTATTTT.

This clone was recorded a few times. Distinct nucleotide sequences in the sample also encode this CDR3. The chain couples TRBV6-2 or TRBV6-3 to TRBJ2-7, with 8 nucleotides matching TRBD1. The CDR3 contains 14 residues. J gave up 2 bases and V 3 bases, and 3 bases lay outside the gene matches. The germline V gene has CDR1 MNHEY and CDR2 SVGEGT. CDR3 loop: CASSYGRGPYEQYF. CDR3 sequence (DNA): TGTGCCAGCAGTTATGGCAGGGGGCCCTACGAGCAGTACTTC.

This clone appeared many times. At the DNA level, this CDR3 is encoded by other sequences in the same sample as well. The chain employs TRBV4-1 and TRBJ1-1; the D gene is possibly TRBD1 (6 bases). The CDR3 loop spans 14 amino acids. Trimming left V 4 bases short and J 0 bases short, with 9 bases between. Germline V gene data show CDR1 as MGHRA and CDR2 as YSYEKL. The CDR3 nucleotides read TGCGCCAGCAGCCGCAACAGGGTGAACACTGAAGCTTTCTTT. Translation: CASSRNRVNTEAFF.

The chain has TRBV3-1 (or the pseudogene TRBV3-2) and TRBJ2-5, with 14 bases that match TRBD2. Losses at the gene ends were 7 bases for V and 4 bases for J; bases not matched to a gene: 5. This CDR3 region has 15 residues. Per the germline V gene, CDR1 is LGHDT and CDR2 is YNNKEL (reference sequence). Here the CDR3 reads CASTGLAGGLETQYF. The CDR3 region has the DNA TGTGCCAGCACCGGACTAGCGGGGGGTTTAGAGACCCAGTACTTC.

The rearrangement uses TRBV3-1 (or the pseudogene TRBV3-2) and TRBJ2-7, with 8 bases identical to TRBD1. Germline-derived CDR1 and CDR2 are LGHDT and YNNKEL (reference sequence). Unmatched junction bases numbered 8, after V lost 2 bases and J lost 5 bases. The CDR3 loop spans 15 amino acids. In nucleotides, the CDR3 is TGTGCCAGCAGCCAAAGAATAGGACAGGGCAACGAGCAGTACTTC. Its translation: CASSQRIGQGNEQYF.

The chain combines TRBV3-1 (or the pseudogene TRBV3-2) with TRBJ1-3, with TRBD1 as a possible D gene (6 bases). The CDR3 extends over 16 amino acids. Per the germline V gene, CDR1 is LGHDT and CDR2 is YNNKEL (reference sequence). The V end lost 4 bases, the J end lost 0 bases, and 13 bases lay between the germline ends. The CDR3 bases are TGTGCCAGCAGCCGTGGCAGGGGCGGCTCTGGAAACACCATATATTTT. It encodes CASSRGRGGSGNTIYF.

This clone was observed a handful of times. V gene TRBV6-4 combines with J gene TRBJ1-4; D call uncertain. This CDR3 spans 14 amino acids. CDR1 and CDR2 (germline): MRHNA, SNTAGT. Trimming pared 3 bases from V and 0 bases from J, leaving 5 bases between. The CDR3 DNA follows: TGTGCCAGCAGTGAGGGAGCAACTAATGAAAAACTGTTTTTT. Translation: CASSEGATNEKLFF.

V usage is TRBV4-3 and J usage is TRBJ2-7; D unclear. V was clipped by 1 base and J by 4 bases, with 8 bases between them. Per germline, CDR1 LGHNA and CDR2 YSLEER. The CDR3 is 13 residues long. The CDR3, as DNA: TGCGCCAGCAGCCAAGTTCGGTCTTACGAGCAGTACTTC. Translating it yields CASSQVRSYEQYF.

In this sample, this clone turned up a few times. This rearrangement joins TRBV28 to TRBJ2-2; no clear D gene. Germline V gives CDR1 MDHEN, CDR2 SYDVKM. The CDR3 loop spans 14 amino acids. Trimming took 5 bases from V and 6 from J, leaving 13 bases between them. The CDR3 loop is CASSPRQAPGELFF. Written as DNA, the CDR3 is TGTGCCAGCAGTCCTCGACAAGCCCCCGGGGAGCTGTTTTTT.

The V gene is TRBV28, the J gene TRBJ2-7, with D possibly TRBD1 on 6 matching bases. The CDR3 spans 13 residues. Trimming pared 3 bases from V and 4 bases from J, leaving 10 bases between. Germline V lookup: CDR1 MDHEN, CDR2 SYDVKM. In nucleotides, the CDR3 is TGTGCCAGCAGTTTCGACAGGAGGTACGAGCAGTACTTC. This translates into CASSFDRRYEQYF.

The gene calls are TRBV11-2 and TRBJ2-7; D may be TRBD2 (7 bases). The CDR3 is 16 amino acids. V was pared by 5 bases and J by 0 bases, with 17 bases between. Germline values: CDR1 SGHAT, CDR2 FQNNGV. DNA of the CDR3: TGTGCCAGCAGCCCCTTAGGCGGGGGCCCCTCCTACGAGCAGTACTTC. Its protein product is CASSPLGGGPSYEQYF.

The CDR3 DNA follows: TGTGCCAGCAGCCTTATCCTGGGCGGGAGTAGCGAGCAGTACTTC. Translation gives CASSLILGGSSEQYF. The genes are TRBV6-2 or TRBV6-3 and TRBJ2-7; 7 bases agree with TRBD2. Germline V gene lookup returns CDR1 MNHEY and CDR2 SVGEGT. Losses at the gene ends were 6 bases for V and 6 bases for J; bases not matched to a gene: 14. The CDR3 is made up of 15 amino acids.

The rearrangement uses TRBV7-2 and TRBJ2-1; 16 bases map to TRBD2. V was clipped by 8 bases and J by 9 bases; unmatched bases: 10. Germline values: CDR1 SGHTA, CDR2 FQGNSA. The CDR3 has 16 residues. As DNA, the CDR3 is TGTGCCAGCTCCAGGTCCGGGACTAGCGGGGGGGGTGAGCAGTTCTTC. Protein: CASSRSGTSGGGEQFF.

This clone was counted between two and nine times. The V call is TRBV6-5, the J call TRBJ2-7; possible D gene TRBD1, 5 bases. Germline CDR1 reads MNHEY; CDR2 reads SVGAGI. V lost 6 bases and J lost 2, with 14 bases in between. The CDR3 runs 14 residues. DNA for the CDR3: TGTGCCAGCAGCCTGGGGCTACCAACCTACGAGCAGTACTTC. This encodes CASSLGLPTYEQYF.